One T cell receptor (beta chain) is described in this entry. Its antigen is not known. This sample was taken from a study of T cell responses to AZD1222 COVID-19 vaccine. Study details: Pooling of second doses given at about 4 or about 12 weeks was done.

The study, taken as a whole, reports: Just six or seven AZD1222 recipients tested seropositive at baseline. White British people made up most donors, females outnumbered males, and clonal diversity was possibly underestimated. Receipt of two AZD1222 doses was followed by a rise in Spike-specific TCR breadth and depth.

Some clones are missing from TCRdb's copy, which holds only in-frame ones; the method was immunoSEQ multiplex PCR. Of 100,000 or so clones listed, 70% to 90% are singletons. This sample comprised peripheral blood, obtained on day 0 of AZD1222 vaccination. The sequence came from an adult in good health.

The CDR3 sequence: CASRKARDYGYTF. CDR3 nucleotide sequence: TGTGCCAGCAGAAAAGCCCGGGACTATGGCTACACCTTC. The rearrangement links TRBV6-5 to TRBJ1-2; D uncertain. The CDR3 length is 13 residues. The germline V gene encodes CDR1 MNHEY and CDR2 SVGAGI. V was trimmed by 6 bases and J by 3 bases, leaving 11 bases between them.